This entry concerns a single TCR beta chain. Antigen: not known. This sample was included in a study of cytomegalovirus exposure and HLA in healthy donors. Study-wide results and caveats: Donor immune exposure was known only as CMV serostatus.

There are 13 residues in the CDR3. Germline assignment: CDR1 MGHRA and CDR2 YSYEKL. With 0 bases removed from V and 7 bases from J, the gap between germline ends came to 7 bases. It was with 60 Vbeta and 13 Jbeta primers that the PCR ran. Sequenced by immunoSEQ multiplex PCR; TCRdb stores in-frame clones only, minus some. This sample's table reports 60,000 to 80,000 clones. Sequencing was done on a sample of PBMCs. The TCR was taken from a boy aged 5-17 years in good health and CMV-seronegative. The genes are TRBV4-1 and TRBJ1-5, with D possibly matching TRBD1 (6 bases). CDR3 sequence: CASSQDRGQPQHF. CDR3 DNA sequence: TGCGCCAGCAGCCAAGATAGGGGGCAGCCCCAGCATTTT.